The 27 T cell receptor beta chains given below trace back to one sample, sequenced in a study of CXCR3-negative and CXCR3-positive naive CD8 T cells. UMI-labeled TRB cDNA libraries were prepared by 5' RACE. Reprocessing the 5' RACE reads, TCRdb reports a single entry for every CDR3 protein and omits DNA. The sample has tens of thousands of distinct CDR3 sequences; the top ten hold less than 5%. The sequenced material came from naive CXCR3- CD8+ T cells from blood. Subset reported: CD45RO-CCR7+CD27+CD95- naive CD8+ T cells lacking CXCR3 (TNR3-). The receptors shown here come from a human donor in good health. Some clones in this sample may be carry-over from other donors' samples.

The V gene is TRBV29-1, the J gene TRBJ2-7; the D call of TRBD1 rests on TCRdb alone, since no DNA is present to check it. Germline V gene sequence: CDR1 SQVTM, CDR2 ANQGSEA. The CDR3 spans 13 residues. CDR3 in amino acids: CSAARDSTYEQYF.

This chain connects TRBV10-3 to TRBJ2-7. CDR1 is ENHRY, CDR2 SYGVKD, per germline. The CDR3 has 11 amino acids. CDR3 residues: CAISEFYEQYF.

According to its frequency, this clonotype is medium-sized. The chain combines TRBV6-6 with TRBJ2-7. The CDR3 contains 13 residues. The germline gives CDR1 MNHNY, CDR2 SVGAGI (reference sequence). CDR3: CASSYSLSYEQYF.

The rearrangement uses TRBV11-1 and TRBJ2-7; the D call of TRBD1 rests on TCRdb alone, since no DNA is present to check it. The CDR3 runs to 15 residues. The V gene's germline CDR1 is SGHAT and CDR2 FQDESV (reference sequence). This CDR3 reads CASSFGGLLSYEQYF.

CDR3 protein: CASSSTGGRGTEAFF. This sequence joins TRBV7-3 and TRBJ1-1; absent DNA, TCRdb's TRBD1 call cannot be checked. CDR3 length equals 15 residues. Germline V gene data show CDR1 as SGHTA and CDR2 as FQGTGA.

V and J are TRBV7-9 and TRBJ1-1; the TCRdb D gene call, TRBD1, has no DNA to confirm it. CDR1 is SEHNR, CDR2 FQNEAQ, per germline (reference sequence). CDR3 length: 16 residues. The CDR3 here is CASSAAGTPPNTEAFF.

CDR3 protein: CASSFLSGSTDTQYF. The chain joins TRBV7-8 to TRBJ2-3; as DNA is missing, the TRBD2 call by TCRdb cannot be tested. The CDR3 runs 15 residues. Germline CDR1 and CDR2: SGHVS and FQNEAQ.

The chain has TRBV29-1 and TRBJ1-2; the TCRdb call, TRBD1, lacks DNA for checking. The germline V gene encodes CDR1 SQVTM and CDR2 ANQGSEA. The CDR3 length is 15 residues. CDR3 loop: CSVVLMGQGTNGYTF.

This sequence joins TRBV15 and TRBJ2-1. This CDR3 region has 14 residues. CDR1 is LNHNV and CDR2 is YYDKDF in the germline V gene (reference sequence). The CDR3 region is CATRGVGLYNEQFF.

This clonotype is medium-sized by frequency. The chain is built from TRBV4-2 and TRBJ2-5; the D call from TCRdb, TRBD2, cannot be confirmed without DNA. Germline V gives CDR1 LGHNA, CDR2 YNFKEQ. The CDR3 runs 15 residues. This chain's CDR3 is CASSPGLAGVETQYF.

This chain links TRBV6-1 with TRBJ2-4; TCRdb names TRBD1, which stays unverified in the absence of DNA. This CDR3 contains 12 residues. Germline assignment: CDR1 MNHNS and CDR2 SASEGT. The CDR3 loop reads CASSDLTGIQYF.

The CDR3 reads CATSAYPYGTSEETQYF. The chain employs TRBV15 and TRBJ2-5; TCRdb reports TRBD2, a call that lacks DNA to check it against. Germline V gene lookup returns CDR1 LNHNV and CDR2 YYDKDF (reference sequence). This CDR3 contains 17 residues.

CDR3 region: CASSYSSPGGLNGYTF. V gene TRBV6-5 combines with J gene TRBJ1-2; TCRdb outputs TRBD1, but without DNA this stays unchecked. Germline V gene sequence: CDR1 MNHEY, CDR2 SVGAGI. CDR3 length: 16 residues.

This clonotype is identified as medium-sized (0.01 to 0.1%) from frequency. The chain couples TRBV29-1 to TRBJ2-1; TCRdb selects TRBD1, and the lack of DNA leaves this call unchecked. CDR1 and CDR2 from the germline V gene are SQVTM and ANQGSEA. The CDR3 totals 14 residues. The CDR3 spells CSAAGTGGWDEQFF.

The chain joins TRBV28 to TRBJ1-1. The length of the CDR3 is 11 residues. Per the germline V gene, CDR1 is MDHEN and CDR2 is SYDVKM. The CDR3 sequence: CASSQNTEAFF.

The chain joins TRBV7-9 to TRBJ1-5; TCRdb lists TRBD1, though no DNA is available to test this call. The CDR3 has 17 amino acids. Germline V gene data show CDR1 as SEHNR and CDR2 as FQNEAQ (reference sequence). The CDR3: CASSSGEGQYSNQPQHF.

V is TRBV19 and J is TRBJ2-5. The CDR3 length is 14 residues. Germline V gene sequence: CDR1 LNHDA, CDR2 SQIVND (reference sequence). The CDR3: CASSMILLQETQYF.

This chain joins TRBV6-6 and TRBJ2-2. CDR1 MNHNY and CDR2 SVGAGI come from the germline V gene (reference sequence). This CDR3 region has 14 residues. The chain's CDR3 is CASSYDSNTGELFF.

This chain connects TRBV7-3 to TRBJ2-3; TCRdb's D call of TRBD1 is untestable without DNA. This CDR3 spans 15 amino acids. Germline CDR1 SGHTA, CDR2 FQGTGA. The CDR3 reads CASSSTGGSTDTQYF.

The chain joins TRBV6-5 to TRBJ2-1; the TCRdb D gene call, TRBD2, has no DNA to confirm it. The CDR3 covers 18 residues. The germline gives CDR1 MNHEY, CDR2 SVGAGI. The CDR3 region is CASSYSPPSGGLNNEQFF.

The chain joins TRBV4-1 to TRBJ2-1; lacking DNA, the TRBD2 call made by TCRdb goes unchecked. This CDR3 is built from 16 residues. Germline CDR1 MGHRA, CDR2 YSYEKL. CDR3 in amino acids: CASSRSLAGGYNEQFF.

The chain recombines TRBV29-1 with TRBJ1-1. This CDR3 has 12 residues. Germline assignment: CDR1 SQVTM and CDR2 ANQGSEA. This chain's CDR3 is CSVEDLDTEAFF.

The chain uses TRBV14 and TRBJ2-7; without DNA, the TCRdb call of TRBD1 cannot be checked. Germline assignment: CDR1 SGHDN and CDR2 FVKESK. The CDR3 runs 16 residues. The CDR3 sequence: CASSPWGTGVPYEQYF.

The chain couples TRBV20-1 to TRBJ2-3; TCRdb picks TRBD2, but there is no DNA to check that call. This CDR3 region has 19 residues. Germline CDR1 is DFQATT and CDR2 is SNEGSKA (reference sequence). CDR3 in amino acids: CSARDLSVGGPSSTDTQYF.

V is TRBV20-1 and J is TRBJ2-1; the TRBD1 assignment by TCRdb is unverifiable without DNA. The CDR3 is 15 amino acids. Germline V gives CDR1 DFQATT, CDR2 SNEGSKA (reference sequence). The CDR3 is CSVRGQGQEYNEQFF.

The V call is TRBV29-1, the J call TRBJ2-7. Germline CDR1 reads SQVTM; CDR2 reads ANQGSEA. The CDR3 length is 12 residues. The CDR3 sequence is CSVETEIYEQYF.

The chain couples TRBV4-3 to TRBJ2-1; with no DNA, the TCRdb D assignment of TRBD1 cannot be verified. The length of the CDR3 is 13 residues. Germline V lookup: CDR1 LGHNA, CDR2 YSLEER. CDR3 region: CASSPTGGDEQFF.